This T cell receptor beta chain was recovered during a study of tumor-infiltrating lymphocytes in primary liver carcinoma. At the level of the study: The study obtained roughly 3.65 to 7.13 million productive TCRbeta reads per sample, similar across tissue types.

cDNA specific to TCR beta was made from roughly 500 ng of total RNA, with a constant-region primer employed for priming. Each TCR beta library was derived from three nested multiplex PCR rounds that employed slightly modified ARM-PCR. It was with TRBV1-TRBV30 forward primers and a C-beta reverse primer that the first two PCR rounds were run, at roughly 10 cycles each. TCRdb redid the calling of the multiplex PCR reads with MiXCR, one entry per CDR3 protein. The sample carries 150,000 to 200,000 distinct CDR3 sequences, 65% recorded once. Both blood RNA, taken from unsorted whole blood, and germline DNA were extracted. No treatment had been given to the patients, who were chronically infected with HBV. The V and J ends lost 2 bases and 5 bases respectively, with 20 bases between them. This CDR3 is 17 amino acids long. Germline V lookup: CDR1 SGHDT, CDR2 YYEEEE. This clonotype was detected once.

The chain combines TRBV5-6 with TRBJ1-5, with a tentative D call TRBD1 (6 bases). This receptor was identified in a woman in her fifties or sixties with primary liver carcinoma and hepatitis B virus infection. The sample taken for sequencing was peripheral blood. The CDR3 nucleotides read TGTGCCAGCAGCTTTACCGGTAGGGGATCAGGGGATCAGCCCCAGCATTTT. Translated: CASSFTGRGSGDQPQHF.